Listed here are 13 T cell receptor beta chains from one sample, sequenced in a study of cytotoxic CD8 clonotypes in ibrutinib-treated CLL. Only in-frame clones appear in the TCRdb table, and some are missing; sequencing was by immunoSEQ multiplex PCR. This table holds about 140,000 clones, around 93% found once. Specimen: PBMCs, collected after 12 months of ibrutinib treatment. The receptors stem from a human donor with chronic lymphocytic leukemia.

This sequence joins TRBV7-9 and TRBJ2-7, with TRBD1 matching 8 bases. CDR1 is SEHNR and CDR2 is FQNEAQ in the germline V gene (reference sequence). The CDR3 consists of 15 residues. J was trimmed by 5 bases and V by 2 bases; bases with no gene match: 8. Here the CDR3 reads CASSLQGDRGNEQYF. Written as DNA, the CDR3 is TGTGCCAGCAGCTTACAAGGTGACAGGGGCAACGAGCAGTACTTC.

This chain connects TRBV4-2 to TRBJ2-1, with 9 bases that match TRBD2. CDR3 size: 15 residues. The germline V gene encodes CDR1 LGHNA and CDR2 YNFKEQ. V lost 4 bases and J lost 8; bases outside the gene matches: 9. CDR3 sequence reads: CASSLRASGNDEQFF. As DNA, the CDR3 is TGTGCCAGCAGCCTCCGGGCTAGCGGGAATGATGAGCAGTTCTTC.

This chain links TRBV4-2 with TRBJ1-2; 9 bases agree with TRBD1. The CDR3 loop spans 18 amino acids. V was pared by 3 bases and J by 0 bases, with 11 bases of the junction left unmatched. The germline V gene encodes CDR1 LGHNA and CDR2 YNFKEQ. Here the CDR3 reads CASSHPRDRDPANYGYTF. Here the CDR3 DNA reads TGTGCCAGCAGCCACCCCCGGGACAGGGACCCAGCTAACTATGGCTACACCTTC.

The chain couples TRBV7-9 to TRBJ2-7; TRBD1 matches at 9 bases. V dropped 6 bases and J dropped 6; count of bases not matched to a gene: 15. Germline V gene sequence: CDR1 SEHNR, CDR2 FQNEAQ (reference sequence). This CDR3 spans 16 amino acids. In DNA form, the CDR3 reads TGTGCCAGCAGTTTTACATTCCCGGACAGGGGCTCCGAGCAGTACTTC. Translation gives CASSFTFPDRGSEQYF.

This chain connects TRBV6-6 to TRBJ1-2; D is ambiguous. Germline V gives CDR1 MNHNY, CDR2 SVGAGI (reference sequence). CDR3 length equals 13 residues. Trimming removed 2 bases at V and 2 bases at J, with 6 bases between. The CDR3 bases are TGTGCCAGCAGTTACGTCGAAAACTATGGCTACACCTTC. This gives the protein CASSYVENYGYTF.

As for this clone: The sample has other DNA sequences that encode this CDR3 too. The rearrangement joins TRBV2 to TRBJ1-1, with D possibly being TRBD1 (5 bases). Germline V gene lookup returns CDR1 SNHLY and CDR2 FYNNEI. There are 14 residues in the CDR3. V shed 2 bases and J shed 1 base, with 8 bases lying between them. In DNA, the CDR3 is TGTGCCAGCAGTGAACTGGGGACGAACACTGAAGCTTTCTTT. Its translation is CASSELGTNTEAFF.

This rearrangement joins TRBV2 to TRBJ1-5; TRBD1 matches at 7 bases. CDR1 is SNHLY and CDR2 is FYNNEI in the germline V gene. The CDR3 is 15 amino acids. Losses at the gene ends were 4 bases for V and 0 bases for J; bases not matched to a gene: 3. For the CDR3, the DNA is TGTGCCAGCAGTGGGCAGGGGGGTAGCAATCAGCCCCAGCATTTT. This sequence encodes CASSGQGGSNQPQHF.

The V and J genes are TRBV7-3 and TRBJ2-3, with 10 bases that match TRBD2. CDR3 length: 15 residues. Trimming removed 4 bases from V and 8 bases from J; junction bases left unmatched: 9. CDR1 is SGHTA and CDR2 is FQGTGA in the germline V gene. CDR3 sequence reads: CASSSASGRGATQYF. Here the CDR3 DNA reads TGTGCCAGCAGCTCCGCTAGCGGGAGAGGTGCTACGCAGTATTTT.

V and J are TRBV4-2 and TRBJ2-7; 7 nucleotides agree with TRBD2. From germline, CDR1 is LGHNA and CDR2 YNFKEQ. This CDR3 is 14 amino acids long. Trimming took 6 bases from V and 1 from J; bases not matched to a gene: 6. CDR3 sequence: CASRSSGGSYEQYF. DNA for the CDR3: TGTGCCAGCAGGTCTAGCGGAGGATCCTACGAGCAGTACTTC.

The genes are TRBV28 and TRBJ2-7, with D unresolved. CDR1 and CDR2 (germline): MDHEN, SYDVKM. V dropped 8 bases and J dropped 13 bases, with 24 bases sitting between them. The length of the CDR3 is 13 residues. In DNA, the CDR3 is TGTGCCAGCGAATCTCCTCTCACGGACCGATCCTACTTC. This sequence encodes CASESPLTDRSYF.

V usage is TRBV4-1 and J usage is TRBJ2-5; 10 nucleotides match TRBD1. CDR3 length equals 16 residues. V shed 3 bases and J 3 bases; nucleotides not matched to a gene: 7. The germline CDR1 and CDR2 sequences are MGHRA and YSYEKL. CDR3 coding DNA: TGCGCCAGCAGCCAGGGTCCCGGGACAGGGGAAGAGACCCAGTACTTC. The encoded protein is CASSQGPGTGEETQYF.

The chain is built from TRBV7-2 and TRBJ2-2; D not certain. The V end was cut by 2 bases, the J end by 6 bases, with 7 bases between. The CDR3 is made up of 13 amino acids. Germline assignment: CDR1 SGHTA and CDR2 FQGNSA. The CDR3 sequence: CASSLSLSGELFF. CDR3 DNA: TGTGCCAGCAGCTTAAGTCTTTCCGGGGAGCTGTTTTTT.

This clone turned up a few times. The chain joins TRBV19 to TRBJ1-2; 7 bases map to TRBD1. This CDR3 region has 15 residues. CDR1 is LNHDA and CDR2 is SQIVND in the germline V gene (reference sequence). The trim removed 7 bases at V and 4 bases at J, leaving 12 bases unmatched. The CDR3 DNA sequence: TGTGCCAGTATTAAGGACAGGTATAACTCCTATGGCTACACCTTC. Encoded protein: CASIKDRYNSYGYTF. Combining the CDR3 with reference TRBV19 and TRBJ1-2 gives the whole variable domain DGGITQSPKYLFRKEGQNVTLSCEQNLNHDAMYWYRQDPGQGLRLIYYSQIVNDFQKGDIAEGYSVSREKKESFPLTVTSAQKNPTAFYLCASIKDRYNSYGYTFGSGTRLTVV.